These T cell receptor beta chains were read from a single sample in a study of blood T cells in healthy people across ages. TCRdb fed the 5' RACE reads into MiXCR, producing one record per CDR3 protein. The table lists approximately 1.5 million distinct CDR3 sequences, 35% to 45% of them singletons. The material sequenced was blood. The source of these receptors is a woman under 30 in good health. The CDR3 runs from the conserved cysteine through the conserved F or W. The D gene is left open where the match is weak. Where a row states a size, it is once, few, many or the class of an expanded clone; other rows omit it.

TRBJ1-1,-,TRBV7-9,-,CASNDGPTLGAFF,TGTGCCAGCAATGACGGACCCACCCTCGGGGCTTTCTTT
TRBJ2-7,many,TRBV7-2,-,CASSLVGVEQYF,TGTGCCAGCAGCTTAGTAGGGGTCGAGCAGTACTTC
TRBJ2-1,few,TRBV29-1,TRBD2,CSVRGVNEQFF,TGCAGCGTTCGGGGGGTCAATGAGCAGTTCTTC
TRBJ1-1,once,TRBV20-1,-,CSARNPGEGTEAFF,TGCAGTGCTAGAAATCCAGGGGAGGGGACTGAAGCTTTCTTT
TRBJ2-7,few,TRBV2,TRBD1,CASRSWGQSYEQYF,TGTGCCAGCAGGAGCTGGGGACAGTCCTACGAGCAGTACTTC
TRBJ1-2,-,TRBV19,-,CASSMRRDGYTF,TGTGCCAGTAGTATGCGGAGGGATGGCTACACCTTC
TRBJ2-1,-,TRBV20-1,-,CSARPGQSSYNEQFF,TGCAGTGCTAGACCTGGACAAAGCTCCTACAATGAGCAGTTCTTC
TRBJ1-2,-,TRBV24-1,-,CATSPVDGNYGYTF,TGTGCCACCAGTCCAGTCGACGGCAACTATGGCTACACCTTC
TRBJ1-4,-,TRBV5-1,-,CASSRNRQSTDEKLFF,TGCGCCAGCAGCAGAAATAGACAGTCTACGGATGAAAAACTGTTTTTT
TRBJ2-3,few,TRBV20-1,TRBD2,CSAKLGTSRGDTQYF,TGCAGTGCTAAGCTCGGGACTAGCCGGGGCGATACGCAGTATTTT
TRBJ2-5,-,TRBV6-6,TRBD2,CASSTRAGGRETQYF,TGTGCCAGCAGTACTAGGGCGGGGGGGCGAGAGACCCAGTACTTC
TRBJ2-1,few,TRBV20-1,TRBD1,CSARDPQGVGYEQFF,TGCAGTGCTAGAGATCCCCAGGGGGTTGGGTATGAGCAGTTCTTC
TRBJ2-2,-,TRBV11-1,TRBD2,CASSALAGNTGELFF,TGTGCCAGCAGCGCCCTAGCGGGAAACACCGGGGAGCTGTTTTTT
TRBJ2-7,-,TRBV7-2,-,CASSRQSSYELYF,TGTGCCAGCAGTCGCCAGAGCTCCTACGAGCTGTACTTC
TRBJ1-2,few,TRBV30,TRBD1,CAWSVPDRGSGGYTF,TGTGCCTGGAGTGTCCCCGACAGGGGAAGTGGAGGCTACACCTTC
TRBJ1-1,-,TRBV30,-,CAWRTANTEAFF,TGTGCCTGGAGGACAGCAAACACTGAAGCTTTCTTT
TRBJ1-4,few,TRBV20-1,-,CSAAGRTNEKLFF,TGCAGTGCCGCTGGGAGGACTAATGAAAAACTGTTTTTT
TRBJ1-1,few,TRBV7-9,-,CASSLPAYTEAFF,TGTGCCAGCAGCTTACCCGCTTACACTGAAGCTTTCTTT
TRBJ2-7,few,TRBV10-2,-,CASRGDAYEQYF,TGCGCCAGCAGAGGCGACGCCTACGAGCAGTACTTC
TRBJ2-1,-,TRBV7-2,-,CASSLRWVGASYNEQFF,TGTGCCAGCAGCTTAAGGTGGGTGGGAGCCTCCTACAATGAGCAGTTCTTC
TRBJ1-1,-,TRBV19,-,CASNGAGRTNTEAFF,TGTGCCAGTAACGGAGCAGGCCGGACAAACACTGAAGCTTTCTTT
TRBJ2-3,-,TRBV20-1,-,CSAPLLASTDTQYF,TGCAGTGCTCCCCTCCTAGCTAGCACAGATACGCAGTATTTT
TRBJ2-3,few,TRBV30,-,CAWSEVGPPSTQYF,TGTGCCTGGAGCGAAGTGGGACCCCCCAGTACGCAGTATTTT
TRBJ2-1,-,TRBV10-3,TRBD1,CAIGPLQGAMENEQFF,TGTGCCATCGGTCCGTTACAGGGGGCGATGGAGAATGAGCAGTTCTTC
TRBJ2-1,-,TRBV5-1,-,CASSLSSGGLINEQFF,TGCGCCAGCAGCTTGTCGTCTGGGGGTTTAATCAATGAGCAGTTCTTC
TRBJ1-4,few,TRBV6-6,-,CASSPTPPTNEKLFF,TGTGCCAGCAGCCCCACACCGCCAACTAATGAAAAACTGTTTTTT
TRBJ1-4,-,TRBV7-2,-,CASSPRAGSTNEKLFF,TGTGCCAGCAGCCCTCGGGCAGGTTCAACTAATGAAAAACTGTTTTTT
TRBJ2-5,-,TRBV18,TRBD2,CASSPPTSGEQYF,TGTGCCAGCTCACCTCCGACTAGCGGGGAGCAGTACTTC
TRBJ1-1,-,TRBV7-2,TRBD1,CASSSRDRGREAFF,TGTGCCAGCAGCTCCCGGGACAGGGGGCGGGAAGCTTTCTTT
TRBJ2-7,-,TRBV4-1,-,CASRSPGPSYNEQYF,TGCGCCAGCCGGTCACCGGGACCGTCCTACAATGAGCAGTACTTC
TRBJ2-3,-,TRBV20-1,TRBD2,CSGRGENTDTQYF,TGCAGTGGGCGGGGGGAAAACACAGATACGCAGTATTTT
TRBJ1-1,-,TRBV10-3,TRBD1,CAISEGQGATEAFF,TGTGCCATCAGTGAAGGACAGGGGGCCACTGAAGCTTTCTTT
TRBJ2-3,-,TRBV18,-,CASSPPEDTQYF,TGTGCCAGCTCACCACCTGAGGATACGCAGTATTTT
TRBJ1-2,-,TRBV7-8,-,CASSHTSGTTNYGYTF,TGTGCCAGCAGCCATACTTCAGGGACTACTAACTATGGCTACACCTTC
TRBJ2-3,many,TRBV29-1,-,CSVVRRFTDTQYF,TGCAGCGTTGTAAGGAGGTTCACAGATACGCAGTATTTT
TRBJ2-7,-,TRBV7-2,TRBD2,CASSLTAGRGSYEQYF,TGTGCCAGCAGCTTAACCGCAGGGAGGGGATCCTACGAGCAGTACTTC
TRBJ2-1,-,TRBV15,TRBD2,CATSSGTSSLYEQFF,TGTGCCACCAGCAGTGGGACTAGCTCCCTCTATGAGCAGTTCTTC
TRBJ1-5,-,TRBV23-1,TRBD1,CASSQYARRTGLSNQPQHF,TGCGCCAGCAGTCAATACGCTCGTCGGACAGGACTTAGCAATCAGCCCCAGCATTTT